The T cell receptor beta chain under discussion was sequenced for a study of blood T cell repertoires in COVID-19. Overall study context: Collection of acute and convalescent COVID-19 samples took place in the United States, Italy and Spain.

As originally analysed: Nucleated cell counts were estimated from reference gene primer amplification. TCRdb keeps only in-frame clones here, not all; method: immunoSEQ multiplex PCR. The D gene and trimming were derived from the DNA, and the V and J assignments and clone size from that table. This table has about 15,000 clones, about 81% appearing once. Germline V gives CDR1 MGHRA, CDR2 YSYEKL. This CDR3 has 15 amino acids. V lost 5 bases to trimming and J lost 7 bases, with 20 bases between them. Sequenced input: peripheral blood. V is TRBV4-1 and J is TRBJ1-2; tentatively, D is TRBD1 (6 bases). The TCR originated in a man older than 75 with active or convalescent COVID-19. CDR3 coding DNA: TGCGCCAGCAGCGCAACCGCCCAGGGCAGGGGTGGCTACACCTTC. This encodes CASSATAQGRGGYTF.